These 5 T cell receptor beta chains share one sample of origin, sequenced in a study of shared clonotypes between healthy human individuals. The table came from immunoSEQ multiplex PCR; TCRdb's copy has only in-frame clones and leaves some out. The table lists fewer than 1.6 million clones, less than 99% of them singletons. Sequencing was carried out using naive CD4+ T cells sorted from blood. As for subset: CD45RA+ positively selected. These receptors were obtained from a young man in good health.

V usage is TRBV5-1 and J usage is TRBJ1-4; D remains unclear. Trimming stripped 3 bases from V and 5 bases from J, with 14 bases between. The CDR3 is made up of 15 amino acids. Germline V CDR1 and CDR2: SGHRS, YFSETQ. The CDR3 spells CASSWQMGPNEKLFF. The CDR3 DNA is TGCGCCAGCAGCTGGCAAATGGGCCCAAATGAAAAACTGTTTTTT.

This clone was recorded once. The CDR3 region is CASRRDRYSNQPQHF. DNA for the CDR3: TGTGCCAGCAGGAGAGACAGGTATAGCAATCAGCCCCAGCATTTT. The J gene is TRBJ1-5, the V gene TRBV6-5; possible D gene TRBD1, 6 bases. Germline V lookup: CDR1 MNHEY, CDR2 SVGAGI. Trimming shortened V by 6 bases and J by 0 bases, and 12 bases separated the two germline ends. The length of the CDR3 is 15 residues.

The J gene is TRBJ2-1, the V gene TRBV28; D tentatively reads TRBD1 or TRBD2 (5 bases each). V was shortened by 6 bases and J by 6 bases, with 21 bases between the two germline ends. CDR3 length: 16 amino acids. Looked up from germline, CDR1 is MDHEN and CDR2 is SYDVKM. CDR3 DNA: TGTGCCAGCAGCAAGCTCGGGGCGGTGGTTGGCAATGAGCAGTTCTTC. Its protein is CASSKLGAVVGNEQFF.

CDR3 protein: CASRGAGGPGNEQFF. CDR3 bases: TGTGCCAGCCGCGGTGCGGGAGGGCCAGGAAATGAGCAGTTCTTC. J is TRBJ2-1 and V is TRBV25-1; 9 nucleotides align to TRBD2. CDR3 size: 15 residues. The germline V gene has CDR1 MGHDK and CDR2 SYGVNS. V was pared by 8 bases and J by 7 bases, with 12 bases of the junction left unmatched.

In this sample, this clone turned up once. The chain carries TRBV5-4 and TRBJ2-5; perhaps TRBD2 as D (5 bases). V lost 3 bases and J lost 3, with 15 bases in between. The CDR3 has 15 residues. CDR1 and CDR2 from the germline V gene are SGHNT and YYREEE (reference sequence). This chain's CDR3 is CASSSGLAREETQYF. The CDR3 region has the DNA TGTGCCAGCAGCTCGGGGTTAGCTAGGGAAGAGACCCAGTACTTC.